The clone carrying this T cell receptor beta chain was observed at least ten times. One entry per CDR3 protein results from TCRdb running MiXCR on the multiplex PCR reads. This repertoire shows tens of thousands of distinct CDR3 sequences, under 60% found once; its top ten account for roughly an eighth. The data were taken from a study of breast tumors, draining lymph nodes, adjacent tissues. The CDR3 covers 15 residues. Germline loops: CDR1 LNHDA, CDR2 SQIVND (reference sequence). Trimming cost V 6 bases and J 2 bases, with 14 bases left between them. This clonotype was sampled from a female donor with breast cancer. Some clones in this sample may be carry-over from other donors' samples. The material sequenced was breast tumor tissue. V gene TRBV19 combines with J gene TRBJ1-5, with D maybe TRBD1 (6 bases). The CDR3: CASSTTGLGNQPQHF. The CDR3 region has the DNA TGTGCCAGTAGCACCACAGGGTTGGGCAATCAGCCCCAGCATTTT.